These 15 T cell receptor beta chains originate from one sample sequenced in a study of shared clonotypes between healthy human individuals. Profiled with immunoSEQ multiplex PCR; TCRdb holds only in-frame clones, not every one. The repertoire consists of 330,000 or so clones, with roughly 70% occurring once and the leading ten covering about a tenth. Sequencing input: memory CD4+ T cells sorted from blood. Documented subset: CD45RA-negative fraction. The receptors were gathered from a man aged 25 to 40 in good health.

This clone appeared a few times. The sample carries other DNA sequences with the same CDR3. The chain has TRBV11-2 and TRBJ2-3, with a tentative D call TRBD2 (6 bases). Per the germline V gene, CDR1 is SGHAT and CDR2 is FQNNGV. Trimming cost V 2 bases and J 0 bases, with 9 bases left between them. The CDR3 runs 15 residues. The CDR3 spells CASSLRGTSTDTQYF. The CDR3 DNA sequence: TGTGCCAGCAGCTTACGGGGGACTAGCACAGATACGCAGTATTTT.

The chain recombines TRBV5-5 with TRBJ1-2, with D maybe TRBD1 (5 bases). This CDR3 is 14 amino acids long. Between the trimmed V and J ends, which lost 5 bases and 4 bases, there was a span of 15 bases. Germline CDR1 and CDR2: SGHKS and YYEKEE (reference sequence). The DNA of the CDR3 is TGTGCCAGCAGTAACCCCACGGGGCCCTATGGCTACACCTTC. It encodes CASSNPTGPYGYTF.

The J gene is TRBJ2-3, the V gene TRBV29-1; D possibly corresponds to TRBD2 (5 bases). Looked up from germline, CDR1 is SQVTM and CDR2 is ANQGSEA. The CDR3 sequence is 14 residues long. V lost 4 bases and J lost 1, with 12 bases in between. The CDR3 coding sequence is TGCAGCGTTGTCCGGGGATTGGGCACAGATACGCAGTATTTT. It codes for CSVVRGLGTDTQYF.

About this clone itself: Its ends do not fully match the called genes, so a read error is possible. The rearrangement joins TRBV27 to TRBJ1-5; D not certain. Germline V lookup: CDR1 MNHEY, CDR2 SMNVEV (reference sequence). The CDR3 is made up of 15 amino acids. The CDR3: CASRFGQNSNQPQHF. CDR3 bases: TGTGCCAGCCGTTTCGGGCAAAATAGCAATCAGCCCCAGCATTTT.

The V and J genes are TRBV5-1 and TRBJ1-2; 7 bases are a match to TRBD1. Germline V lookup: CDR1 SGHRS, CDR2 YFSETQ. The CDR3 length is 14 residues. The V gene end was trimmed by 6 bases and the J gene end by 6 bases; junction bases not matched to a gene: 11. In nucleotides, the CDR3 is TGCGCCAGCAAGGGGGACAGACCTTCCGATGGCTACACCTTC. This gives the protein CASKGDRPSDGYTF.

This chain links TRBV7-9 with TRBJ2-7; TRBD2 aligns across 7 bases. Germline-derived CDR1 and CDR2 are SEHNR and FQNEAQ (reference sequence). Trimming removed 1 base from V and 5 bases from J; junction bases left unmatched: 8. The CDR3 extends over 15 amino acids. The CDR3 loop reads CASSLVGGPQDEQYF. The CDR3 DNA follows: TGTGCCAGCAGCTTAGTGGGAGGGCCCCAGGACGAGCAGTACTTC.

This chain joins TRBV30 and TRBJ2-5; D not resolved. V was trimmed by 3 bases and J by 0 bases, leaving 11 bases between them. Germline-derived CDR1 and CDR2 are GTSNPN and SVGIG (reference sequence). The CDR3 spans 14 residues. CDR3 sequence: CAWRESMYQETQYF. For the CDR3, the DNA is TGTGCCTGGAGAGAGTCTATGTACCAAGAGACCCAGTACTTC.

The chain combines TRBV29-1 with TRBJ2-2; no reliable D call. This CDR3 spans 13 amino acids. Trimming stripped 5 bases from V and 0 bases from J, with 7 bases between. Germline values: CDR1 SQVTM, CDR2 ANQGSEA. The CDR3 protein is CSVYSSNTGELFF. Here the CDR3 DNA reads TGCAGCGTTTACAGTTCGAACACCGGGGAGCTGTTTTTT.

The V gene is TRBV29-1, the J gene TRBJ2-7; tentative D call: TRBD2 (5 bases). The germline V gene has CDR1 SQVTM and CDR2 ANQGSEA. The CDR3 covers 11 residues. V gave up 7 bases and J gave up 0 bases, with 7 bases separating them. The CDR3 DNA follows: TGCAGCGGAGGGTTCTCCTACGAGCAGTACTTC. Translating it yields CSGGFSYEQYF.

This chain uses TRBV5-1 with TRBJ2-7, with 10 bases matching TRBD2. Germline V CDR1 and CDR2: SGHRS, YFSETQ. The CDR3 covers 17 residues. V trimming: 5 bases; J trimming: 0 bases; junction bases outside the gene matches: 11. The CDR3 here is CASRKGLAEPSSYEQYF. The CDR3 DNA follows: TGCGCCAGCAGAAAAGGACTAGCGGAACCGAGCTCCTACGAGCAGTACTTC.

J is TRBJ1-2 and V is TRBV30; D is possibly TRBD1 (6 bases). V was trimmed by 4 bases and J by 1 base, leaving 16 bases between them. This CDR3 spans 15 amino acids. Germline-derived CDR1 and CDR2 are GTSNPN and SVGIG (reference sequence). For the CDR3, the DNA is TGTGCCTGGAAGGTCTGGGACAATAGTAACTATGGCTACACCTTC. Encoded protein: CAWKVWDNSNYGYTF.

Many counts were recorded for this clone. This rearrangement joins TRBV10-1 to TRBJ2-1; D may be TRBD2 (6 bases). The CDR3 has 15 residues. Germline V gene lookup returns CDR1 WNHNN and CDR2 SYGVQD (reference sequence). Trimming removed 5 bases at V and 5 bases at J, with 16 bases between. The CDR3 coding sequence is TGCGCCAGCAGTCCCCGAGTAGCGGATAACAATGAGCAGTTCTTC. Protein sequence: CASSPRVADNNEQFF.

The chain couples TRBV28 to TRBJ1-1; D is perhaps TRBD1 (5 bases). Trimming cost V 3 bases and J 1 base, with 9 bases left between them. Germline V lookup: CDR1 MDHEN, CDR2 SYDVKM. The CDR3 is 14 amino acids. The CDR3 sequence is CASSLVQGNTEAFF. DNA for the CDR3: TGTGCCAGCAGTTTGGTCCAGGGGAACACTGAAGCTTTCTTT.

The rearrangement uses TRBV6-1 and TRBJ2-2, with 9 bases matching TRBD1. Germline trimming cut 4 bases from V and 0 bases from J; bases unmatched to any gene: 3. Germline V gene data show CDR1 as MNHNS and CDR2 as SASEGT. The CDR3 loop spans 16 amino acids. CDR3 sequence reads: CASSVRDRANTGELFF. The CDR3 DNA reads TGTGCCAGCAGTGTGAGGGACAGGGCGAACACCGGGGAGCTGTTTTTT.

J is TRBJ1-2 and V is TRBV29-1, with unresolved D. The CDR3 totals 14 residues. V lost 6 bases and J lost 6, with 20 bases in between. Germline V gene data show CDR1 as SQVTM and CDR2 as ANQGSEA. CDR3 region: CSVDDPGEWNGYTF. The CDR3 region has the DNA TGCAGCGTCGATGACCCGGGAGAGTGGAATGGCTACACCTTC.